This paragraph reports one TCR beta chain. Its target is not known. The protocol was immunoSEQ multiplex PCR, while the TCRdb copy is restricted to in-frame clones and leaves out a portion. The sample has 3,500 to 4,500 clones; about four fifths are singletons. The data stem from a study of immune evolution from preneoplasia to lung adenocarcinoma. Study-wide results and limits: Clonality was highest in normal lung, lower in later-stage lesions apparently. Normal lung had the highest top T cell clone frequencies.

This CDR3 has 15 amino acids. V was clipped by 5 bases and J by 2 bases; unmatched bases: 6. CDR1 is MNHNS, CDR2 SASEGT, per germline. Between the mid-2010s and the late 2010s, patients underwent resection in Japan or China. The sequence derives from a person between 60 and 79 years old with lung adenocarcinoma. Sequences were obtained from FFPE adjacent normal lung tissue. V and J are TRBV6-1 and TRBJ2-7, with 10 bases that match TRBD2. This CDR3 is CASSLSTSGTYEQYF. As DNA, the CDR3 is TGTGCCAGCAGTCTGTCAACTAGCGGGACCTACGAGCAGTACTTC.